These 16 T cell receptor beta chains originate from one sample sequenced in a study of T cells after yellow fever vaccination. From the 5' RACE reads, TCRdb called clonotypes with MiXCR, one entry per CDR3 protein. The table records around 340,000 distinct CDR3 sequences, about 12% of them present only once. Sample: CD4+ T cells sorted from PBMCs, taken 15 days after the yellow fever booster vaccination. Source of these receptors: a man younger than 35 who received the YFV17D yellow fever vaccine.

This clonotype was seen more than once but under ten times. The genes are TRBV20-1 and TRBJ2-1, with 9 bases fitting TRBD2. From germline, CDR1 is DFQATT and CDR2 SNEGSKA (reference sequence). This CDR3 has 14 residues. The V and J ends lost 2 bases and 8 bases, in that order; junction bases with no gene match: 7. The CDR3 reads CSARPAGGPYEQFF. The CDR3 nucleotides read TGCAGTGCTAGACCGGCGGGGGGGCCGTATGAGCAGTTCTTC.

This clonotype was seen a few times. The V and J genes are TRBV5-6 and TRBJ2-1, with D perhaps TRBD2 (5 bases). Germline V CDR1 and CDR2: SGHDT, YYEEEE. The length of the CDR3 is 16 residues. Between the trimmed V and J ends, which lost 4 bases and 0 bases, there was a span of 14 bases. The CDR3 DNA is TGTGCCAGCAGCACACTAGTAGTAAGCTCCTACAATGAGCAGTTCTTC. It is translated as CASSTLVVSSYNEQFF.

This clonotype appeared a few times. V gene TRBV24-1 combines with J gene TRBJ1-6; tentatively, D is TRBD1 (5 bases). V gave up 4 bases and J gave up 5 bases, with 20 bases separating them. The CDR3 spans 18 residues. From germline, CDR1 is KGHDR and CDR2 SFDVKD. CDR3 sequence reads: CATSDLARDGPNNSPLHF. CDR3 nucleotide sequence: TGTGCCACCAGTGACCTGGCTCGGGACGGACCAAATAATTCACCCCTCCACTTT.

The rearrangement uses TRBV12-3 or TRBV12-4 and TRBJ1-5; TRBD1 agrees at 12 bases. CDR3 length equals 17 residues. Trimming at V came to 5 bases and at J to 2 bases, leaving 7 bases not matched to a gene. CDR3 coding DNA: TGTGCCAGCAGTCCCGGGACAGGGGGCCCGGGCAATCAGCCCCAGCATTTT. Amino acid sequence: CASSPGTGGPGNQPQHF.

This clonotype was picked up a small number of times. The chain combines TRBV5-1 with TRBJ1-1; TRBD1 is a possible D gene (5 bases). V was pared by 0 bases and J by 5 bases, with 11 bases between. The CDR3 has 14 residues. Germline V CDR1 and CDR2: SGHRS, YFSETQ. CDR3 loop: CASSLETWGTEAFF. CDR3 nucleotides: TGCGCCAGCAGCTTGGAAACATGGGGGACTGAAGCTTTCTTT.

This clonotype was picked up many times. The V gene is TRBV28, the J gene TRBJ2-6, with D tentatively TRBD1 or TRBD2 (5 bases each). CDR3 length: 16 residues. The germline V gene has CDR1 MDHEN and CDR2 SYDVKM. V was shortened by 5 bases and J by 2 bases, with 13 bases between the two germline ends. CDR3 bases: TGTGCCAGCAGTGGGACGCCCCGAGCTGGGGCCAACGTCCTGACTTTC. Its translation: CASSGTPRAGANVLTF.

This clonotype was detected a few times. The V and J genes are TRBV28 and TRBJ2-5, with 9 bases lining up with TRBD1. The CDR3 has 17 residues. CDR1 and CDR2 (germline): MDHEN, SYDVKM. The ends lost 3 bases at V and 4 bases at J; junction bases unmatched: 12. The CDR3 here is CASSLRWNRGQGETQYF. Written as DNA, the CDR3 is TGTGCCAGCAGTTTGCGCTGGAACAGGGGGCAAGGAGAGACCCAGTACTTC.

The J gene is TRBJ1-6, the V gene TRBV7-2; no clear D gene. Trimming shortened V by 5 bases and J by 6 bases, and 8 bases separated the two germline ends. CDR3 length equals 13 residues. Per germline, CDR1 SGHTA and CDR2 FQGNSA. The CDR3 DNA reads TGTGCCAGCAGCCCGTCCAGTAATTCACCCCTCCACTTT. Encoded protein: CASSPSSNSPLHF.

A few counts support this clonotype. The chain uses TRBV12-3 or TRBV12-4 and TRBJ1-2; 9 bases map to TRBD1. This CDR3 region has 13 residues. V gave up 7 bases and J gave up 8 bases; unmatched junction bases: 8. This CDR3 is CASNDDRGGGYTF. CDR3 DNA sequence: TGTGCCAGCAACGACGACAGGGGGGGAGGCTACACCTTC.

This rearrangement joins TRBV28 to TRBJ2-5; tentatively, D is TRBD2 (7 bases). The CDR3 runs 15 residues. The V gene's germline CDR1 is MDHEN and CDR2 SYDVKM. V shed 5 bases and J shed 2 bases, with 15 bases lying between them. Written as DNA, the CDR3 is TGTGCCAGCAGTGGTGGCGGGGGCCTACAAGAGACCCAGTACTTC. It translates to CASSGGGGLQETQYF.

Many counts were recorded for this clonotype. This chain connects TRBV9 to TRBJ2-5; 8 positions agree with TRBD2. The CDR3 runs to 15 residues. Germline V lookup: CDR1 SGDLS, CDR2 YYNGEE. Germline trimming cut 3 bases from V and 5 bases from J; bases unmatched to any gene: 9. The CDR3 reads CASSGLAGPMETQYF. The CDR3 coding sequence is TGTGCCAGCAGCGGATTAGCGGGGCCGATGGAGACCCAGTACTTC.

This sequence joins TRBV2 and TRBJ2-7, with D hard to call. There are 17 residues in the CDR3. CDR1 SNHLY and CDR2 FYNNEI come from the germline V gene. V lost 7 bases and J lost 0, with 22 bases in between. CDR3 DNA: TGTGCCAGCACCCCCGTCCTACCCCGAAGGAGCTCCTACGAGCAGTACGTC. This codes for CASTPVLPRRSSYEQYV.

This clonotype was detected only a few times. The V call is TRBV4-2, the J call TRBJ2-3; perhaps D is TRBD1 or TRBD2 (5 bases each). Deletions cut 1 base from V and 0 bases from J, with 17 bases between. Per germline, CDR1 LGHNA and CDR2 YNFKEQ. CDR3 length: 18 amino acids. In nucleotides, the CDR3 is TGTGCCAGCAGCCAAGTCGGTCGGGGCGCCACTAGCACAGATACGCAGTATTTT. It translates to CASSQVGRGATSTDTQYF.

This clonotype was observed a handful of times. This chain links TRBV12-3 or TRBV12-4 with TRBJ1-6; tentative D call: TRBD1 (5 bases). V gave up 5 bases and J gave up 8 bases, with 13 bases separating them. The CDR3 consists of 14 residues. The CDR3, as DNA: TGTGCCAGCAGTATCCAGGGTTTGGATTCACCCCTCCACTTT. It encodes CASSIQGLDSPLHF.

This clonotype was recorded many times. The V call is TRBV7-6, the J call TRBJ2-3; D is undetermined. The CDR3 has 13 amino acids. CDR1 SGHVS and CDR2 FNYEAQ come from the germline V gene. The V gene lost 4 bases and the J gene lost 2 bases, with 7 bases spanning the gap. CDR3 in amino acids: CASSSYNTDTQYF. CDR3 nucleotide sequence: TGTGCCAGCAGCTCGTACAACACAGATACGCAGTATTTT.

This clonotype was found once. The chain employs TRBV2 and TRBJ2-7, with D uncertain. CDR3 length: 13 amino acids. CDR1 and CDR2 (germline): SNHLY, FYNNEI. V was pared by 1 base and J by 4 bases, with 8 bases between. The CDR3 loop reads CASSEEIDYEQYF. Here the CDR3 DNA reads TGTGCCAGCAGTGAAGAAATCGATTACGAGCAGTACTTC.